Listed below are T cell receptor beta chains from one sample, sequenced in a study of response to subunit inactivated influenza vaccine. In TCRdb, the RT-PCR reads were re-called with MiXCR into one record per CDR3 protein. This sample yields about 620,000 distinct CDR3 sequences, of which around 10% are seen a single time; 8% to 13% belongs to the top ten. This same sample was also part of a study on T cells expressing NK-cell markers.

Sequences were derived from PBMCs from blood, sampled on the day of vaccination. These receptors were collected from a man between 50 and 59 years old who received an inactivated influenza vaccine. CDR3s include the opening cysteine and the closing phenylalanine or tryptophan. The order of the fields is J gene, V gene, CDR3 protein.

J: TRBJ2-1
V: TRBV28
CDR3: CASSPGMSSYNEQFF

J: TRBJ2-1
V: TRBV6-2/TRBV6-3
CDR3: CASSNDVFGGSEHNEQFF

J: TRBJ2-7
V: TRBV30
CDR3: CAWSVRGGLAYEQYF

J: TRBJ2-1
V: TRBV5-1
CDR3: CASSLETGGLEQFF

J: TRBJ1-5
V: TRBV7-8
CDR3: CASSLALLHSNQPQHF

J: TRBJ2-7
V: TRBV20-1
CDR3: CSARVGTVTYEQYF

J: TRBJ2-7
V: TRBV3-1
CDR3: CASSQVSSGEQYF

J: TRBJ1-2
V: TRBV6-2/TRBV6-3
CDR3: CASSPRTERGLYGYTF

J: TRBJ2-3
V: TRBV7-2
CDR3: CASSAGVQNTDTQYF

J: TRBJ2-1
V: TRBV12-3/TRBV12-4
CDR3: CASSLAGRGSEQFF

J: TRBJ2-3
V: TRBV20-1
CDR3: CSAREIVSTDTQYF

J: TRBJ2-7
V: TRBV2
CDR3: CASSETGKRIYEQYF

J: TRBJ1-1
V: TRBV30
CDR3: CAWSGGVNTEAFF

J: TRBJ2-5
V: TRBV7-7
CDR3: CASRPVGETQYF

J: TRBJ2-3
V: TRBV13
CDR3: CASSLDLTGLDTQYF

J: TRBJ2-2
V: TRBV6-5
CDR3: CASSYFYGVNTGELFF

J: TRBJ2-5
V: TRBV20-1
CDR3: CSARPPGQETQYF

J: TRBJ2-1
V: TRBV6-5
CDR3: CASSYSKTTGGNEQFF

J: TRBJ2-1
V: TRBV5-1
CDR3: CASSTSSGSYEQFF

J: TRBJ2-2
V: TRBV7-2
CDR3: CASSLEGAGELFF

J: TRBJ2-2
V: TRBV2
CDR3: CASSRTSGSSGGELFF

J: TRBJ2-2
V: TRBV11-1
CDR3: CASRMRGRAHTGELFF

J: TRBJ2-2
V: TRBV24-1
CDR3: CATGPGLITGELFF

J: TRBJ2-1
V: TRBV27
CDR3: CASSAQAGRSYNEQFF

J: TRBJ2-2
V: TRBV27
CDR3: CASSLITGELFF

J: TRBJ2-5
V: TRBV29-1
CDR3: CSANSGSRAETQYF

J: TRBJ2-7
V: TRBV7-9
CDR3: CASSLSRTGIYEQYF

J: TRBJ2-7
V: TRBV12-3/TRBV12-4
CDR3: CASSLGRGLEQYF

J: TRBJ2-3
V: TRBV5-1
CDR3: CASSKHPGQGATDTQYF

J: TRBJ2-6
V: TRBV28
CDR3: CASTTVNSGANALTF

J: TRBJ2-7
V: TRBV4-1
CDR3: CASSHNTGSYEQYF

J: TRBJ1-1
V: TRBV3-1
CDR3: CASSQDRSPSGTEAFF

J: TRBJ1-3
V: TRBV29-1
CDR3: CSVAGRQSGNTIYF

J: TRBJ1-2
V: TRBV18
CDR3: CASSPRRGQGDYGYTF

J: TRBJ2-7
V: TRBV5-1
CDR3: CASSWDGYRGSSREQYF

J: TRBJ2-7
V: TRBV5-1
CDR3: CASSLAPGNYEQYF

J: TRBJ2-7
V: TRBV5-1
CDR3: CASSAALGQAKIYEQYF

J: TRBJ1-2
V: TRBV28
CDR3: CASSTPESGYTF

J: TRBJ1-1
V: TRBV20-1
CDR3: CSARDVGTGGTEAFF

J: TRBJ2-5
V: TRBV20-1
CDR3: CSATPRVARSQETQYF

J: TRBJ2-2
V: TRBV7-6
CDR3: CASSLGASVPGELFF

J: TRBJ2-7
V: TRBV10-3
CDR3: CASSYEQYF

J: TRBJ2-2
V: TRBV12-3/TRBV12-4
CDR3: CASSLGRLWGDANTGELFF

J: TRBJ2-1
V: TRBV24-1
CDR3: CATSDLNNEQFF

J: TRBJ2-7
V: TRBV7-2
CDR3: CASSTPGEAYEQYF

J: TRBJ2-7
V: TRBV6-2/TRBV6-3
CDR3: CASGPTEIYEQYF

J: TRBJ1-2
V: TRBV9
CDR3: CASSVEQGAGSGYGYTF

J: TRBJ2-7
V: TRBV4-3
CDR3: CASSPSTGPYEQYF